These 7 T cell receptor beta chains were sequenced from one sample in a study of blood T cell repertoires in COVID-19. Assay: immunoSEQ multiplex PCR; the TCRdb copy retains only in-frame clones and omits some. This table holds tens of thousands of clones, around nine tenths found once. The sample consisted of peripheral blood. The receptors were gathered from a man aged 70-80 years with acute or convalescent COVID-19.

Here the CDR3 reads CASSSRDTEAFF. CDR3 sequence (DNA): TGTGCCAGCAGCTCCAGGGACACTGAAGCTTTCTTT. The chain employs TRBV7-9 and TRBJ1-1; D is perhaps TRBD1 (5 bases). The CDR3 is made up of 12 amino acids. Trimming removed 4 bases from V and 3 bases from J, with 6 bases in between. The germline CDR1 and CDR2 sequences are SEHNR and FQNEAQ (reference sequence).

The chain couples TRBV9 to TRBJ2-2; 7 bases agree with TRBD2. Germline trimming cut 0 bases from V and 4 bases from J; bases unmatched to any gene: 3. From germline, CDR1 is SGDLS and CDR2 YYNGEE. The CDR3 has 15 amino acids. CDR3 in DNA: TGTGCCAGCAGCGTAGGGATAGCGGGCACCGGGGAGCTGTTTTTT. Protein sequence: CASSVGIAGTGELFF.

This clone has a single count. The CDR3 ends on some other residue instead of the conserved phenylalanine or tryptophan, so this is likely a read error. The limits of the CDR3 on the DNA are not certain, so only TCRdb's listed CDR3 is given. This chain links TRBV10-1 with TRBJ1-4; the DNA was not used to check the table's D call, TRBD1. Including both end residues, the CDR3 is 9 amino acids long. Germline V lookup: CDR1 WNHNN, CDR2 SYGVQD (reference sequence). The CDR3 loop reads CASSDFTGM.

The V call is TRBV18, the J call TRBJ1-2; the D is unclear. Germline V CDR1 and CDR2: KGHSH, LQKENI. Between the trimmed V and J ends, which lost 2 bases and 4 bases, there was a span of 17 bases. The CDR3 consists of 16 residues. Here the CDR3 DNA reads TGTGCCAGCTCACCAAGTAGACAAGTGGCCTTCTATGGCTACACCTTC. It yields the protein CASSPSRQVAFYGYTF.

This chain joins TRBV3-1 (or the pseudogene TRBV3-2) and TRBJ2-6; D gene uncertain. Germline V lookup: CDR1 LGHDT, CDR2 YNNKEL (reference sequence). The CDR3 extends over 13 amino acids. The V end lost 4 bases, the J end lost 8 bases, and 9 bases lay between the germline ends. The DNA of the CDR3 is TGTGCCAGCAGCCGATCTGGCCCCAACGTCCTGACTTTC. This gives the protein CASSRSGPNVLTF.

In nucleotides, the CDR3 is TGTGCCAGCAGTCCGACAGGTAAGGGCAATCAGCCCCAGCATTTT. Translating gives CASSPTGKGNQPQHF. The chain is built from TRBV28 and TRBJ1-5, with D tentatively TRBD1 (6 bases). From germline, CDR1 is MDHEN and CDR2 SYDVKM. This CDR3 region has 15 residues. Trimming shortened V by 5 bases and J by 2 bases, and 13 bases separated the two germline ends.

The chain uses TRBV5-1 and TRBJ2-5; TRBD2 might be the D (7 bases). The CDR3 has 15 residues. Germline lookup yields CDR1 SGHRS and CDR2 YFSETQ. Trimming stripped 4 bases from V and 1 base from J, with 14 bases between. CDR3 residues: CASSGEGHLQETQYF. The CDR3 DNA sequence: TGCGCCAGCAGCGGGGAGGGACACCTCCAAGAGACCCAGTACTTC.